This T cell receptor (beta chain) originates from a study of cytomegalovirus exposure and HLA in healthy donors. Study-level background: The study's early data release held roughly 91 million unique TCRs from HLA-typed donors.

There are a few counts of this clone. Its antigen remains unknown. This PCR relied on a set of 60 Vbeta primers and 13 Jbeta primers. Sequencing used immunoSEQ multiplex PCR; TCRdb keeps in-frame clones, though not all of them. Here the sample spans some 130,000 clones, 80% being singletons. The CDR3 loop spans 15 amino acids. Trimming at V came to 5 bases and at J to 5 bases, leaving 10 bases not matched to a gene. Germline V lookup: CDR1 MGHRA, CDR2 YSYEKL. The study's findings and limits: Researchers catalogued under 200 TCR beta chains as cytomegalovirus-associated.

The source is a man aged 25 to 40 in good health and CMV-seronegative. Source material: PBMCs. This chain links TRBV4-1 with TRBJ2-7; 9 nucleotides match TRBD1. Here the CDR3 DNA reads TGCGCCAGCAGCAAAGCCCGACAGGGGGTCGACGAGCAGTACTTC. Translated, it gives CASSKARQGVDEQYF.